This entry is about one TCR beta chain. What it recognizes is unknown. Germline loops: CDR1 MDHEN, CDR2 SYDVKM. Trimming removed 2 bases from V and 7 bases from J, with 20 bases in between. CDR3 length: 16 amino acids. This entry is derived from a study of graft-versus-host responses after intestinal transplantation. Sequencing was performed with immunoSEQ multiplex PCR; in TCRdb, only in-frame clones are kept and a portion is missing. The repertoire has 70,000 or so clones, under 90% of them found once; the top ten carry 0.39%. The chain has TRBV28 and TRBJ1-2, with D tentatively TRBD1 (6 bases). The receptor comes from a human donor who was the organ donor for an intestinal transplant. This sample comprised unstimulated CD4+ T cells sorted from spleen or lymph node cells, obtained before transplant. The CDR3 nucleotides are TGTGCCAGCAGTTTAGGGTGGAGCAGGGGAAAGCGTGGCTACACCTTC. Its translation is CASSLGWSRGKRGYTF.